The 21 T cell receptor beta chains presented below share a single source sample, sequenced in a study of OX40 agonist ivuxolimab in advanced cancers. Produced via immunoSEQ multiplex PCR; TCRdb's table is partial and in-frame only. The sample holds tens of thousands of clones; over 70% are singletons and the top ten take 4.6%. Sequencing used CD4+ or CD8+ T cells sorted from blood, obtained in a trial of the OX40 agonist ivuxolimab. These receptors were obtained from an adult with an advanced solid tumor such as melanoma, head and neck, liver or kidney cancer.

This chain uses TRBV20-1 with TRBJ1-2, with no clear D. The CDR3 has 11 residues. Germline V gene data show CDR1 as DFQATT and CDR2 as SNEGSKA (reference sequence). Trimming took 7 bases from V and 5 from J, leaving 11 bases between them. The CDR3 nucleotides are TGCAGTGGACCGACGGGTTATGGCTACACCTTC. Protein product: CSGPTGYGYTF.

This chain uses TRBV7-9 with TRBJ2-5; the D gene is possibly TRBD2 (6 bases). This CDR3 has 12 residues. The germline gives CDR1 SEHNR, CDR2 FQNEAQ (reference sequence). V lost 5 bases to trimming and J lost 7 bases, with 11 bases between them. CDR3 nucleotides: TGTGCCAGCAGCCGCCTGGGGGGGACCCAGTACTTC. It yields the protein CASSRLGGTQYF.

The chain employs TRBV7-3 and TRBJ1-5; D not certain. Between the trimmed V and J ends, which lost 2 bases and 3 bases, there was a span of 11 bases. Germline assignment: CDR1 SGHTA and CDR2 FQGTGA. CDR3 length: 15 residues. In DNA form, the CDR3 reads TGTGCCAGCAGCTTAGGTCGGAAGTTCAATCAGCCCCAGCATTTT. This gives the protein CASSLGRKFNQPQHF.

J is TRBJ1-2 and V is TRBV5-4; TRBD1 agrees at 8 bases. The CDR3 spans 15 residues. Germline-derived CDR1 and CDR2 are SGHNT and YYREEE (reference sequence). Unmatched junction bases numbered 9, after V lost 4 bases and J lost 4 bases. CDR3 sequence (DNA): TGTGCCAGCAGCCCCACAGGGGGTGGAGGCTATGGCTACACCTTC. It encodes CASSPTGGGGYGYTF.

This clone appeared a single time. The V call is TRBV5-8, the J call TRBJ1-1; D gene ambiguous. This CDR3 has 14 amino acids. The germline V gene encodes CDR1 SGHTS and CDR2 YDEGEE. V was shortened by 0 bases and J by 0 bases, with 6 bases between the two germline ends. The CDR3 loop reads CASSLGGMNTEAFF. The CDR3 DNA follows: TGTGCCAGCAGCTTGGGCGGTATGAACACTGAAGCTTTCTTT.

The chain recombines TRBV5-1 with TRBJ1-1; D call uncertain. Germline CDR1 is SGHRS and CDR2 is YFSETQ. This CDR3 region has 14 residues. V was trimmed by 0 bases and J by 7 bases, leaving 13 bases between them. CDR3 nucleotide sequence: TGCGCCAGCAGCTTGGTTCAGCAGGAAGATGAAGCTTTCTTT. It specifies CASSLVQQEDEAFF.

The chain recombines TRBV27 with TRBJ1-4; 10 nucleotides line up with TRBD1. J lost 6 bases, V lost 6 bases, and 7 bases had no gene match. The CDR3 runs 15 residues. Germline-derived CDR1 and CDR2 are MNHEY and SMNVEV (reference sequence). CDR3 sequence reads: CASRSPGTGDEKLFF. The CDR3 DNA reads TGTGCCAGCAGAAGCCCCGGGACAGGGGATGAAAAACTGTTTTTT.

The chain links TRBV19 to TRBJ1-3; 7 bases match TRBD1. CDR1 and CDR2 (germline): LNHDA, SQIVND (reference sequence). V lost 6 bases to trimming and J lost 0 bases; unmatched junction nucleotides: 8. The CDR3 contains 16 residues. CDR3 sequence: CASSQSTGASGNTIYF. CDR3 sequence (DNA): TGTGCCAGTAGCCAAAGCACAGGGGCCTCTGGAAACACCATATATTTT.

This chain connects TRBV4-2 to TRBJ2-3; 10 bases match TRBD1. Trimming cost V 0 bases and J 3 bases; bases outside gene matches: 3. The CDR3 is 16 amino acids. Germline V gene lookup returns CDR1 LGHNA and CDR2 YNFKEQ. This CDR3 is CASSQDWGQGTDTQYF. CDR3 bases: TGTGCCAGCAGCCAAGATTGGGGACAGGGGACAGATACGCAGTATTTT.

This clone came up a few times. This chain uses TRBV7-8 with TRBJ1-5, with D perhaps TRBD1 (5 bases). Germline V CDR1 and CDR2: SGHVS, FQNEAQ. The germline V and J ends were trimmed by 4 bases and 4 bases, with 20 bases remaining between them. This CDR3 has 17 amino acids. The chain's CDR3 is CASSSYPLRDPNQPQHF. DNA for the CDR3: TGTGCCAGCAGCTCTTACCCCCTCAGGGATCCAAATCAGCCCCAGCATTTT.

V usage is TRBV5-4 and J usage is TRBJ2-7, with D perhaps matching TRBD2 (6 bases). In germline, CDR1 is SGHNT, CDR2 YYREEE (reference sequence). V was clipped by 0 bases and J by 5 bases, with 12 bases between them. This CDR3 spans 14 amino acids. The CDR3 spells CASSLGLASNEQYF. The CDR3 nucleotides read TGTGCCAGCAGCTTGGGGCTAGCGAGTAACGAGCAGTACTTC.

The chain employs TRBV25-1 and TRBJ2-7, with D tentatively TRBD2 (7 bases). CDR3 length equals 16 residues. CDR1 is MGHDK and CDR2 is SYGVNS in the germline V gene. V dropped 1 base and J dropped 5 bases, with 18 bases sitting between them. The CDR3 DNA reads TGTGCCAGCAGTGAATGGGGGGGCAGGGCGGGCCACGAGCAGTACTTC. Translation gives CASSEWGGRAGHEQYF.

The gene calls are TRBV4-1 and TRBJ1-2; D is possibly TRBD1 (5 bases). The CDR3 totals 15 residues. Germline values: CDR1 MGHRA, CDR2 YSYEKL. Trimming shortened V by 3 bases and J by 2 bases, and 13 bases separated the two germline ends. The CDR3 DNA follows: TGCGCCAGCAGCCAGCCAGGGACCCTAAACTATGGCTACACCTTC. This codes for CASSQPGTLNYGYTF.

The CDR3 sequence is CASSSRVSGNTIYF. The CDR3 DNA follows: TGTGCCAGTAGTAGCCGGGTCTCTGGAAACACCATATATTTT. The chain employs TRBV19 and TRBJ1-3; D is uncertain. Germline-derived CDR1 and CDR2 are LNHDA and SQIVND (reference sequence). Trimming cost V 4 bases and J 0 bases, with 7 bases left between them. The CDR3 totals 14 residues.

The rearrangement links TRBV10-3 to TRBJ2-4, with D perhaps TRBD1 or TRBD2 (6 bases each). This CDR3 is built from 15 residues. Trimming took off 2 bases at V and 5 bases at J, with 13 bases between the two ends. Germline loops: CDR1 ENHRY, CDR2 SYGVKD. The CDR3 DNA reads as TGTGCCATCAGTGAGATGGGGGGCGCAGAAAACATTCAGTACTTC. Translation gives CAISEMGGAENIQYF.

The chain carries TRBV4-1 and TRBJ2-3; 11 bases are a match to TRBD2. This CDR3 is built from 15 residues. The V gene end was trimmed by 4 bases and the J gene end by 6 bases; junction bases not matched to a gene: 6. The germline V gene encodes CDR1 MGHRA and CDR2 YSYEKL. The CDR3 region is CASSRTSGSSDTQYF. The CDR3 DNA reads as TGCGCCAGCAGCCGAACTAGCGGGAGTTCCGATACGCAGTATTTT.

This chain links TRBV7-2 with TRBJ2-3; D is perhaps TRBD2 (5 bases). The CDR3 has 16 amino acids. Germline loops: CDR1 SGHTA, CDR2 FQGNSA. V lost 7 bases to trimming and J lost 0 bases, with 17 bases between them. CDR3 amino acids: CASTPGIALSTDTQYF. Here the CDR3 DNA reads TGTGCCAGCACCCCGGGGATAGCGCTTAGCACAGATACGCAGTATTTT. The full variable domain, with the rest looked up from reference TRBV7-2 and TRBJ2-3, is GAGVSQSPSNKVTEKGKDVELRCDPISGHTALYWYRQSLGQGLEFLIYFQGNSAPDKSGLPSDRFSAERTGGSVSTLTIQRTQQEDSAVYLCASTPGIALSTDTQYFGPGTRLTVL.

The chain carries TRBV11-3 and TRBJ2-3; 8 bases line up with TRBD2. The CDR3 contains 15 residues. V was pared by 5 bases and J by 4 bases, with 8 bases of the junction left unmatched. Germline CDR1 is SGHNT and CDR2 is YENEEA. The CDR3 sequence is CASSPNSGAADTQYF. The CDR3 bases are TGTGCCAGCAGCCCAAATAGCGGGGCCGCAGATACGCAGTATTTT. Combining the CDR3 with reference TRBV11-3 and TRBJ2-3 gives the whole variable domain EAGVVQSPRYKIIEKKQPVAFWCNPISGHNTLYWYLQNLGQGPELLIRYENEEAVDDSQLPKDRFSAERLKGVDSTLKIQPAELGDSAVYLCASSPNSGAADTQYFGPGTRLTVL.

CDR3 sequence reads: CASSWTGEETQYF. For the CDR3, the DNA is TGCGCCAGCAGCTGGACAGGGGAAGAGACCCAGTACTTC. The chain links TRBV5-1 to TRBJ2-5, with TRBD1 identical over 9 bases. This CDR3 has 13 amino acids. Per germline, CDR1 SGHRS and CDR2 YFSETQ. V lost 3 bases and J lost 3; bases outside the gene matches: 0.

The rearrangement links TRBV12-5 to TRBJ1-4, with D possibly matching TRBD1 (5 bases). V shed 1 base and J shed 8 bases, with 11 bases lying between them. Germline CDR1 LGHNT, CDR2 FRNRAP. This CDR3 contains 14 residues. The CDR3 region has the DNA TGTGCTAGTGGTTTGGCCAACAGGAGGGAAAAACTGTTTTTT. Protein sequence: CASGLANRREKLFF.

Points on this clone: One end of the junction varies from germline; a read error may be responsible. The chain has TRBV10-3 and TRBJ1-1; TRBD1 matches 10 bases. Germline V CDR1 and CDR2: ENHRY, SYGVKD. This CDR3 is built from 13 residues. DNA of the CDR3: TGCTCCTCTGGGACAGGGGAAAACACTGAAGCTTTCTTT. The encoded protein is CSSGTGENTEAFF.